Here is one T cell receptor beta chain with its context. With 6 bases clipped from V and 6 bases from J, the junction kept 7 bases outside the gene matches. The CDR3 totals 13 residues. TCRdb's copy holds only in-frame clones and misses some; the assay was immunoSEQ multiplex PCR. Of approximately 380,000 clones in the sample, approximately 90% were seen once. These data originate in a study of blood T cell repertoires in COVID-19. Exposed participants came across a COVID-19 case within 2 weeks before study entry. The specimen was PBMCs or T cells enriched from blood (not recorded which). This TCR was sampled from a middle-aged woman who had been exposed to COVID-19. The chain carries TRBV12-3 or TRBV12-4 and TRBJ1-2, with TRBD1 identical over 7 bases. CDR3 sequence (DNA): TGTGCCAGCAGCAGAGGGACAGTCGATGGCTACACCTTC. It encodes CASSRGTVDGYTF.